Each of the 9 T cell receptor beta chains below was sequenced from the same sample in a study of blood T cell repertoires in COVID-19. Produced via immunoSEQ multiplex PCR; TCRdb's table is partial and in-frame only. Among 200,000 to 250,000 clones listed, 65% to 85% were seen once. Sequencing was done on a sample of peripheral blood. The receptors derive from a woman aged 30 to 39 with COVID-19, enrolled during active disease.

The rearrangement uses TRBV18 and TRBJ2-7, with 11 bases identical to TRBD1. The CDR3 has 16 amino acids. V lost 3 bases to trimming and J lost 3 bases; unmatched junction nucleotides: 7. From germline, CDR1 is KGHSH and CDR2 LQKENI. CDR3 in DNA: TGTGCCAGCTCACCGCTCTCTGGGACAGGGGGCTACGAGCAGTACTTC. Protein: CASSPLSGTGGYEQYF.

V gene TRBV5-4 combines with J gene TRBJ2-7; D might be TRBD2 (6 bases). Germline V gene data show CDR1 as SGHNT and CDR2 as YYREEE (reference sequence). CDR3 length equals 15 residues. The ends were cut back, 2 bases at V and 3 bases at J, with 15 bases in the middle. The CDR3 loop reads CASSFTGTESYEQYF. For the CDR3, the DNA is TGTGCCAGCAGCTTTACCGGGACTGAGAGCTACGAGCAGTACTTC.

The chain has TRBV7-2 and TRBJ2-7, with 9 bases fitting TRBD1. CDR3 length: 13 amino acids. CDR1 and CDR2 from the germline V gene are SGHTA and FQGNSA. Trimming cost V 4 bases and J 5 bases; bases outside gene matches: 3. CDR3 nucleotides: TGTGCCAGCAGCTACCGGACAGGGGACGAGCAGTACTTC. This sequence encodes CASSYRTGDEQYF.

The V gene is TRBV5-4, the J gene TRBJ1-1; D ambiguous. CDR1 and CDR2 (germline): SGHNT, YYREEE (reference sequence). This CDR3 is 12 amino acids long. The V end was cut by 0 bases, the J end by 7 bases, with 7 bases between. In DNA, the CDR3 is TGTGCCAGCAGCTTGGCGGGGATTGAAGCTTTCTTT. This encodes CASSLAGIEAFF.

The CDR3 DNA sequence: TGTGCCTGGAGTCCTTTGACAAACTATGGCTACACCTTC. Translated: CAWSPLTNYGYTF. The chain couples TRBV30 to TRBJ1-2; D is unresolved. The CDR3 has 13 residues. V was pared by 2 bases and J by 2 bases, with 9 bases between. The germline V gene has CDR1 GTSNPN and CDR2 SVGIG (reference sequence).

This clone was counted a single time. V usage is TRBV6-5 and J usage is TRBJ1-1, with 7 bases aligning to TRBD1. Germline lookup yields CDR1 MNHEY and CDR2 SVGAGI. The CDR3 is 14 residues long. J gave up 5 bases and V 6 bases, and 9 bases lay outside the gene matches. CDR3 residues: CASSLDRVKTEAFF. The CDR3 DNA reads as TGTGCCAGCAGCCTTGACAGGGTTAAGACTGAAGCTTTCTTT.

V usage is TRBV9 and J usage is TRBJ2-7, with 10 positions matching TRBD1. The V segment lost 0 bases and the J segment 5 bases; nucleotides outside the gene matches: 11. This CDR3 is 17 amino acids long. The germline V gene has CDR1 SGDLS and CDR2 YYNGEE. Here the CDR3 reads CASSVAEPGQGSHEQYF. The CDR3 DNA follows: TGTGCCAGCAGCGTAGCAGAACCGGGACAGGGGTCTCACGAGCAGTACTTC. Supplemented by reference TRBV9 and TRBJ2-7, the full variable domain reads DSGVTQTPKHLITATGQRVTLRCSPRSGDLSVYWYQQSLDQGLQFLIQYYNGEERAKGNILERFSAQQFPDLHSELNLSSLELGDSALYFCASSVAEPGQGSHEQYFGPGTRLTVT.

Only one count was recorded for this clone. The V gene is TRBV11-2, the J gene TRBJ2-3; tentative D call: TRBD2 (6 bases). The CDR3 is 14 amino acids. V was clipped by 3 bases and J by 2 bases, with 9 bases between them. CDR1 and CDR2 (germline): SGHAT, FQNNGV. CDR3 loop: CASSLTRVTDTQYF. The CDR3, as DNA: TGTGCCAGCAGCTTGACTAGGGTCACAGATACGCAGTATTTT.

The chain links TRBV5-1 to TRBJ1-4; D ambiguous. Germline-derived CDR1 and CDR2 are SGHRS and YFSETQ. This CDR3 is 16 amino acids long. V was clipped by 0 bases and J by 7 bases, with 16 bases between them. The CDR3, as DNA: TGCGCCAGCAGCTTGGCCGTGGATTCTAGTGCTGAAAAACTGTTTTTT. This translates into CASSLAVDSSAEKLFF.